This T cell receptor (beta chain) was sequenced during a study of Tregs in tolerant kidney transplant recipients. Related graft donors supplied nonmyeloablative bone marrow transplants, and mixed chimerism was transient. CD4+CD25+CD127- Tregs, CD4+CD25- non-Tregs, CD4 and CD8 cells were sorted. Germline values: CDR1 MNHNS, CDR2 SASEGT. With V trimmed by 6 bases and J by 0 bases, 2 bases remained unmatched. The CDR3 loop spans 13 amino acids. Assay: immunoSEQ multiplex PCR; the TCRdb copy retains only in-frame clones and omits some. This repertoire shows fewer than 60,000 clones, 91% found once; its top ten account for nearly 15%. Regarding this clone: Its cognate antigen is unknown.

Findings and caveats of the study: Donor-specific Treg expansion exceeded global Treg expansion in tolerant patients, suggesting antigen drive. No direct test of biological reproducibility was done here.

The sample was CD8+ T cells from blood (PBMCs), taken 24 months after the transplant. This TCR came from a human patient who received a combined kidney and bone marrow transplant. Some of the T cells may derive from the graft donor. The chain combines TRBV6-1 with TRBJ2-7; TRBD1 matches at 7 bases. The CDR3 is CASRGDSSYEQYF. In nucleotides, the CDR3 is TGTGCCAGCAGAGGGGACAGCTCCTACGAGCAGTACTTC.